These T cell receptor beta chains were read from a single sample in a study of blood T cell repertoires in COVID-19. Sequencing used immunoSEQ multiplex PCR; TCRdb keeps in-frame clones, though not all of them. The sample lists 110,000 or so clones, 86% occurring once. Input material: peripheral blood. These receptors all come from a man in his sixties or seventies who had recovered from COVID-19. The CDR3 runs from the conserved cysteine through the conserved F or W. The D gene is left open where the match is weak. Clone size is shown for a subset of rows, as once, few, many or a class of expanded clone.

clone size	V gene	D gene	J gene	CDR3 DNA	CDR3 protein
.	TRBV18	TRBD1	TRBJ1-6	TGTGCCAGCCAGGGACAGGGTAATTCACCCCTCCACTTT	CASQGQGNSPLHF
.	TRBV7-2	TRBD1	TRBJ2-3	TGTGCCAGCAGCCGCCAGGGGACAGAAGGACCAAATACGCAGTATTTT	CASSRQGTEGPNTQYF
once	TRBV6-5	TRBD1	TRBJ1-2	TGTGCCAGCAGTAGGACAGGGCTTAACTATGGCTACACCTTC	CASSRTGLNYGYTF
.	TRBV6-6	.	TRBJ1-4	TGTGCCAGCAGTTATTCAGGGCGGGAAAAACTGTTTTTT	CASSYSGREKLFF
.	TRBV9	.	TRBJ1-2	TGTGCCAGCAGCCCAGCGGCGGATGAAGGCTACACCTTC	CASSPAADEGYTF
.	TRBV10-2	.	TRBJ1-2	TGCGCCAGCGGGGTCGGACAGCTCTATGGCTACACCTTC	CASGVGQLYGYTF
.	TRBV3-1/TRBV3-2	.	TRBJ1-1	TGTGCCAGCAGCCAAGAGGGAACAGGATTGAACACTGAAGCTTTCTTT	CASSQEGTGLNTEAFF
.	TRBV19	.	TRBJ2-4	TGTGCCAGTAGTACGCAGGGGGGAACCAAAAACATTCAGTACTTC	CASSTQGGTKNIQYF
few	TRBV11-3	TRBD1	TRBJ2-6	TGTGCCAGCAGCCCGGGACAGGGGGCGGCTGGGGCCAACGTCCTGACTTTC	CASSPGQGAAGANVLTF
.	TRBV18	TRBD1	TRBJ2-5	TGTGCCAGCTCACCAGGGACAGGGTTTGACGAGACCCAGTACTTC	CASSPGTGFDETQYF
once	TRBV5-3	.	TRBJ2-1	TGTGCCAGAGTAGTATGGCCCAGGCACACCGAGCAGTTCTTC	CARVVWPRHTEQFF
.	TRBV7-2	.	TRBJ2-5	TGTGCCAGCAGCCCCCTTGGCAGAGAGACCCAGTACTTC	CASSPLGRETQYF
.	TRBV10-3	TRBD1	TRBJ1-1	TGTGCCTCCGGGACAGAAAACACTGAAGCTTTCTTT	CASGTENTEAFF
.	TRBV5-1	.	TRBJ1-6	TGCGCCAGCAGCTGGGCGGGGGCGGATAATTCACCCCTCCACTTT	CASSWAGADNSPLHF
.	TRBV30	.	TRBJ2-7	TGTGCCTGGAGTGTAATGCGGGGTGGCGAGCAGTACTTC	CAWSVMRGGEQYF
.	TRBV27	TRBD1	TRBJ1-4	TGTGCCAGCAGTATGACAGGGGCACGGGGGAATGAAAAACTGTTTTTT	CASSMTGARGNEKLFF
.	TRBV7-2	.	TRBJ2-1	TGTGCCAGCAGCGCACTAGGGAACAATGAGCAGTTCTTC	CASSALGNNEQFF
few	TRBV6-5	TRBD1	TRBJ1-1	TGTGCCAGCAGCCGACAGGGGCTTAAAGAAGCTTTCTTT	CASSRQGLKEAFF
.	TRBV5-1	TRBD1	TRBJ1-3	TGCGCCAGCAGCCCACAGGGGGTTACTGGAAACACCATATATTTT	CASSPQGVTGNTIYF
once	TRBV27	.	TRBJ1-1	TGTGCCAGCAGTTGGACAGTGAACACTGAAGCTTTCTTT	CASSWTVNTEAFF
.	TRBV11-2	TRBD1	TRBJ2-7	TGTGCCAGCAGCCTGGGACAGAGCGTCCACGAGCAGTACTTC	CASSLGQSVHEQYF
.	TRBV6-2/TRBV6-3	.	TRBJ1-1	TGTGCCAGCAGTTACTCCAGGGGAAACATGAACACTGAAGCTTTCTTT	CASSYSRGNMNTEAFF
.	TRBV5-4	.	TRBJ1-2	TGTGCCAGCAGCTTGGAATTCGGTGAGATCTACACCTTC	CASSLEFGEIYTF
.	TRBV15	TRBD1	TRBJ2-7	TGTGCCACCAGCAGAGAATCGACAGGGGCATACGAGCAGTACTTC	CATSRESTGAYEQYF
.	TRBV20-1	TRBD1	TRBJ1-1	TGCAGTGCCCTACAGGGGACTGAAGCTTTCTTT	CSALQGTEAFF
.	TRBV7-2	.	TRBJ2-7	TGTGCCAGCAGCTTAGAGGGGGAGTACGAGCAGTACTTC	CASSLEGEYEQYF
.	TRBV9	.	TRBJ1-6	TGTGCCAGCAGCGTAGCTACGGAGGGTTCACCCCTCCACTTT	CASSVATEGSPLHF
.	TRBV5-1	.	TRBJ1-4	TGCGCCAGCAGCAGAGCCGGGTTAGGTGAAAAACTGTTTTTT	CASSRAGLGEKLFF
.	TRBV18	.	TRBJ1-4	TGTGCCAGCTCACCACGCAGGGAAAATGAAAAACTGTTTTTT	CASSPRRENEKLFF
.	TRBV18	.	TRBJ2-1	TGTGCCAGCTCACCGGTCGGGGTTCCAATCCGGGAGCAGTTCTTC	CASSPVGVPIREQFF
.	TRBV5-1	TRBD2	TRBJ2-7	TGCGCCAGCAGGCGGCCGGGAGGCAACGAGCAGTACTTC	CASRRPGGNEQYF
.	TRBV5-1	TRBD1	TRBJ2-5	TGCGCCAGCAGCGGGACAGGGGGTGGCCAAGAGACCCAGTACTTC	CASSGTGGGQETQYF
.	TRBV23-1	TRBD1	TRBJ1-5	TGCGCCAGCAGTAGCCCCGGGACAGGGGGAGCTCAGCCCCAGCATTTT	CASSSPGTGGAQPQHF
.	TRBV28	.	TRBJ1-2	TGTGCCAGCTCGACCCCACCTGGGGCCTACACCTTC	CASSTPPGAYTF
few	TRBV4-1	TRBD2	TRBJ2-1	TGCGCCAGCAGCCAAGTTAGGAGACTAGCGATGAACTGGAGCTCCTACAATGAGCAGTTCTTC	CASSQVRRLAMNWSSYNEQFF
once	TRBV19	.	TRBJ1-2	TGTGCCAGTAGTACGCTACAGGGACGCTACGGCTACACCTTC	CASSTLQGRYGYTF
.	TRBV18	TRBD1	TRBJ1-2	TGTGCCAGCTCACCGAGCGTCCCGGGACAGGGATTCTATGGCTACACCTTC	CASSPSVPGQGFYGYTF
.	TRBV5-1	TRBD1	TRBJ1-5	TGCGCCAGCAGCTTGGACGGGACAGCGAATCAGCCCCAGCATTTT	CASSLDGTANQPQHF
once	TRBV6-5	.	TRBJ1-1	TGTGCCAGCAGTTACTCGGAGGGGATGAACACTGAAGCTTTCTTT	CASSYSEGMNTEAFF
.	TRBV6-5	.	TRBJ1-1	TGTGCCAGCAGTTACCTCCGGAGATCAATGAACACTGAAGCTTTCTTT	CASSYLRRSMNTEAFF
few	TRBV28	TRBD2	TRBJ2-1	TGTGCCAGCAGTTTATCTAGCGGGATCTACAATGAGCAGTTCTTC	CASSLSSGIYNEQFF
.	TRBV7-9	TRBD2	TRBJ2-2	TGTGCCAGCAGCTTTCCGGGAGGGGCTACCGGGGAGCTGTTTTTT	CASSFPGGATGELFF
.	TRBV10-3	.	TRBJ1-4	TGTGCCATCAGTGAGTTTCGCGGCATAACTAATGAAAAACTGTTTTTT	CAISEFRGITNEKLFF
.	TRBV5-1	TRBD1	TRBJ2-2	TGCGCCAGCAGCTTACAGGGGGACACCGGGGAGCTGTTTTTT	CASSLQGDTGELFF
once	TRBV7-2	.	TRBJ2-5	TGTGCCAGCAGCTTAAGCGCGGAGACCCAGTACTTC	CASSLSAETQYF
.	TRBV11-3	.	TRBJ2-1	TGTGCCAGCAGCTTGGACAGCTCCTACAATGAGCAGTTCTTC	CASSLDSSYNEQFF
.	TRBV29-1	TRBD1	TRBJ2-5	TGCAGCGTGCTGATTTCCGGGACAGGGGGGGAGACCCAGTACTTC	CSVLISGTGGETQYF
.	TRBV5-4	TRBD1	TRBJ1-1	TGTGCCAGCAGCTGGGACAGCCATATGAACACTGAAGCTTTCTTT	CASSWDSHMNTEAFF
.	TRBV6-6	TRBD1	TRBJ1-1	TGTGCCAGCAGCCCCGGGACAGGATTCACTGAAGCTTTCTTT	CASSPGTGFTEAFF
.	TRBV28	.	TRBJ1-2	TGTGCCAGCAGAGCGGGCAGCTATGGCTACACCTTC	CASRAGSYGYTF
.	TRBV10-3	.	TRBJ1-3	TGTGCCATCAGCGGGGGGCTCTTCGGAAACACCATATATTTT	CAISGGLFGNTIYF